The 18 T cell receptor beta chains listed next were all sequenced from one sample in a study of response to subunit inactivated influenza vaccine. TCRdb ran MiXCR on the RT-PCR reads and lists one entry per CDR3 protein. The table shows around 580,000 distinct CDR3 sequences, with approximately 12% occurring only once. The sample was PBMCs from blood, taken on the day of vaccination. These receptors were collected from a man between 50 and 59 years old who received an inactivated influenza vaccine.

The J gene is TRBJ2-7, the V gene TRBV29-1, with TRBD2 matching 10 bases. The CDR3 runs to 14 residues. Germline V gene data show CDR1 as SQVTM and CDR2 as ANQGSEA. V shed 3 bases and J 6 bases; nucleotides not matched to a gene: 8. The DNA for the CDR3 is TGCAGCGTTGATAGGGGGACTAGCGATTGCGAGCAGTACTTC. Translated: CSVDRGTSDCEQYF.

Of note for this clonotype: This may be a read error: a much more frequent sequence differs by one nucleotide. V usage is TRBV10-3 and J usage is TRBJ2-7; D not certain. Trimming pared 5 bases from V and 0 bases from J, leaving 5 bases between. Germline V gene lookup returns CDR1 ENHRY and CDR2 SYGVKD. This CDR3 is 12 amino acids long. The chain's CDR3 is CAISPNSYEQYF. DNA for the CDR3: TGTGCCATCAGTCCCAACTCCTACGAGCAGTACTTC.

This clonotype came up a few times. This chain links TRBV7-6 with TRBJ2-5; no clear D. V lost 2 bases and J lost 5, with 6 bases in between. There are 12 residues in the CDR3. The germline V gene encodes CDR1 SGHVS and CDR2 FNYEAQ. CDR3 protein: CASSLPFETQYF. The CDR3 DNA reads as TGTGCCAGCAGCTTACCCTTTGAGACCCAGTACTTC.

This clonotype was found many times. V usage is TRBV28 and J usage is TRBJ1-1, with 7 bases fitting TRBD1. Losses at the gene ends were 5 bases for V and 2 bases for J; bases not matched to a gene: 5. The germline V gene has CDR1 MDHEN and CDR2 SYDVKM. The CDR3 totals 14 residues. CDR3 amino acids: CASSANRGNTEAFF. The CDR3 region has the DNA TGTGCCAGCAGTGCCAACAGGGGAAACACTGAAGCTTTCTTT.

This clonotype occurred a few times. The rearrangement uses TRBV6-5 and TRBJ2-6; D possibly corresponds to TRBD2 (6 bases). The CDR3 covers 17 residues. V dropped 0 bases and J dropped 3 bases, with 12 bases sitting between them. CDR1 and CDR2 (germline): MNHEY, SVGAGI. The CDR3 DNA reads TGTGCCAGCAGTTACTCGGATCGGGGGTTTGGGGCCAACGTCCTGACTTTC. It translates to CASSYSDRGFGANVLTF.

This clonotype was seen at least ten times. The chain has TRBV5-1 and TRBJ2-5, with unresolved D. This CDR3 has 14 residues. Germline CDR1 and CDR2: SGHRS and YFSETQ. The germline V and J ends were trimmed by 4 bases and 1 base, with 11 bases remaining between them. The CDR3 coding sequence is TGCGCCAGCAGCCAGCGTAGTACCCAAGAGACCCAGTACTTC. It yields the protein CASSQRSTQETQYF. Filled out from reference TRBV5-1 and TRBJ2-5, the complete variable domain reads KAGVTQTPRYLIKTRGQQVTLSCSPISGHRSVSWYQQTPGQGLQFLFEYFSETQRNKGNFPGRFSGRQFSNSRSEMNVSTLELGDSALYLCASSQRSTQETQYFGPGTRLLVL.

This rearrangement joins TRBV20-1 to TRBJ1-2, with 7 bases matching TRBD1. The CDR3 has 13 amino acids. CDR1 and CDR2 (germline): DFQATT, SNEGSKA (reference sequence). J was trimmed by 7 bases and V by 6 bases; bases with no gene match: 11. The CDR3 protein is CSATQGDMVGYTF. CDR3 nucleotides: TGCAGTGCAACCCAGGGGGATATGGTTGGCTACACCTTC.

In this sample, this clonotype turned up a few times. CDR3 sequence reads: CASRDSLKGSNQPQHF. The DNA of the CDR3 is TGTGCCAGCAGAGACTCTTTGAAAGGTAGCAATCAGCCCCAGCATTTT. The V call is TRBV6-2 or TRBV6-3, the J call TRBJ1-5; D call uncertain. CDR1 MNHEY and CDR2 SVGEGT come from the germline V gene. V was cut by 6 bases and J by 0 bases, with 15 bases left in between. The CDR3 extends over 16 amino acids.

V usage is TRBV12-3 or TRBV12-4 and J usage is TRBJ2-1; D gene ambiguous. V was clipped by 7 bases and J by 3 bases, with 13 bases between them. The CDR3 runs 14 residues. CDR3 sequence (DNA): TGTGCCAGCAACATAGGTACGGTCTACAATGAGCAGTTCTTC. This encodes CASNIGTVYNEQFF.

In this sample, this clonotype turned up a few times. For the CDR3, the DNA is TGTGCCAGCAGCCCCATTGGACAGGTGGTGGGAAAACTGTTTTTT. Protein product: CASSPIGQVVGKLFF. The chain joins TRBV12-3 or TRBV12-4 to TRBJ1-4; 7 positions match TRBD1. J gave up 10 bases and V 6 bases, and 14 bases lay outside the gene matches. This CDR3 comprises 15 residues.

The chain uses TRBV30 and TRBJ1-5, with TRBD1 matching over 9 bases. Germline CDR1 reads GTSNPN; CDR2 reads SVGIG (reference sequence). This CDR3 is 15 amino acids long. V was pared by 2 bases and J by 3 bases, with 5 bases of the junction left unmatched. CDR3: CAWSSGQGLNQPQHF. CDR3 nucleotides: TGTGCCTGGAGTTCGGGACAGGGACTCAATCAGCCCCAGCATTTT. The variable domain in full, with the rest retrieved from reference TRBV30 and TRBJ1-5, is SQTIHQWPATLVQPVGSPLSLECTVEGTSNPNLYWYRQAAGRGLQLLFYSVGIGQISSEVPQNLSASRPQDRQFILSSKKLLLSDSGFYLCAWSSGQGLNQPQHFGDGTRLSIL.

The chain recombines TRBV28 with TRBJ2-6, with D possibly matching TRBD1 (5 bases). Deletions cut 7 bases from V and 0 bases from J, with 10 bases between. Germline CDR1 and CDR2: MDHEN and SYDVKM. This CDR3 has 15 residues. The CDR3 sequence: CASNTDSSGANVLTF. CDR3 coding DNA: TGTGCCAGCAATACCGACAGCTCTGGGGCCAACGTCCTGACTTTC.

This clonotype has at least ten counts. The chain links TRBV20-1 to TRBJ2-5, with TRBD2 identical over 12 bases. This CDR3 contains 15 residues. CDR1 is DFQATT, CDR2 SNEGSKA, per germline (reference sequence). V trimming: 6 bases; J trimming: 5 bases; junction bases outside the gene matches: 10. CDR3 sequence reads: CSAQALAGGTETQYF. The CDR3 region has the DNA TGCAGTGCCCAGGCACTAGCGGGGGGTACGGAGACCCAGTACTTC.

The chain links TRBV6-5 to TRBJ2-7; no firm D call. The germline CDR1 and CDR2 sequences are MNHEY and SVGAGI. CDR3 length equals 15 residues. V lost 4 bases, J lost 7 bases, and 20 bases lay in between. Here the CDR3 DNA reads TGTGCCAGCAGTTTAAAGGAAAAGGGCTTCGAGGAGCAGTACTTC. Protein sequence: CASSLKEKGFEEQYF.

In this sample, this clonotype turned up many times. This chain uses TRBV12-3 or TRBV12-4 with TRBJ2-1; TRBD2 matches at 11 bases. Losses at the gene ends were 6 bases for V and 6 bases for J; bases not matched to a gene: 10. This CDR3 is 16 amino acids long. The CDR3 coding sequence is TGTGCCAGCAGACCTCTAGCGGGAGGAGGGAGCAATGAGCAGTTCTTC. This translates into CASRPLAGGGSNEQFF.

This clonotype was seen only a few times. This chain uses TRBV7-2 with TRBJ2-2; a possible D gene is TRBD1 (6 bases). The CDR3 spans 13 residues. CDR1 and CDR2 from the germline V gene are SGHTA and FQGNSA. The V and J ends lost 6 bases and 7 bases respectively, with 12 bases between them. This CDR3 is CASSRGKGGELFF. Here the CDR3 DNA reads TGTGCCAGCAGTAGGGGGAAAGGCGGGGAGCTGTTTTTT.

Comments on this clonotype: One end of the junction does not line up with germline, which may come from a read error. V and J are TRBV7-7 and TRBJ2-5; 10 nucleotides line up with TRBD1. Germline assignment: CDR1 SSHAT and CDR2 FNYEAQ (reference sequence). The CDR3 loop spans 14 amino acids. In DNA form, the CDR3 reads TGTGCTAGCAGCTCGGGACAGGGGTTTGGGACCCAGTACTTC. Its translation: CASSSGQGFGTQYF.

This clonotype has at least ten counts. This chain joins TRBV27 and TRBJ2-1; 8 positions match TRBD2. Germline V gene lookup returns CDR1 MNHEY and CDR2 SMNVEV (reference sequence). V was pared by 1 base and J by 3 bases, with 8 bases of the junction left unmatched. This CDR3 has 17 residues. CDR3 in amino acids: CASSLFRGGPLYNEQFF. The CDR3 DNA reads TGTGCCAGCAGTTTATTTCGGGGGGGGCCTCTCTACAATGAGCAGTTCTTC.